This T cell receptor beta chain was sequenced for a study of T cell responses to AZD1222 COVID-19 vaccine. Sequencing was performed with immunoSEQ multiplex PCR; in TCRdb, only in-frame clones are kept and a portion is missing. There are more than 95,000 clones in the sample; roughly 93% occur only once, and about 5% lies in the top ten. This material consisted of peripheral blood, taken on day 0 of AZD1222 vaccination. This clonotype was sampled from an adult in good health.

The CDR3 here is CASSPRVSSGANVLTF. CDR3 sequence (DNA): TGCGCCAGCAGCCCTCGGGTGAGCTCTGGGGCCAACGTCCTGACTTTC. The chain employs TRBV4-1 and TRBJ2-6; D remains ambiguous. Trimming removed 4 bases at V and 0 bases at J, with 10 bases between. The CDR3 spans 16 residues. From germline, CDR1 is MGHRA and CDR2 YSYEKL.